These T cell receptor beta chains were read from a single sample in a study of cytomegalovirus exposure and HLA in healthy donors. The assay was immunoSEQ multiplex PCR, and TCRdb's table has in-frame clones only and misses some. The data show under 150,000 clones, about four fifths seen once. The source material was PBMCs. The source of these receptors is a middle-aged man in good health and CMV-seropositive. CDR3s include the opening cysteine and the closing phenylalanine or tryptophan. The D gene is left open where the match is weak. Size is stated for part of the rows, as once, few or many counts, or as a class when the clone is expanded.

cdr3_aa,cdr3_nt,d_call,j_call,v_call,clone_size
CASSQEGQVTYEQYF,TGCGCCAGCAGCCAAGAGGGACAGGTAACCTACGAGCAGTACTTC,TRBD1,TRBJ2-7,TRBV4-1,.
CASSIWTGAFPYGYTF,TGTGCCAGTAGTATTTGGACAGGCGCCTTCCCCTATGGCTACACCTTC,TRBD1,TRBJ1-2,TRBV19,.
CASSYSGSTDTQYF,TGCGCCAGCAGCTACAGCGGTAGCACAGATACGCAGTATTTT,.,TRBJ2-3,TRBV4-3,once
CASSLAGLAGGIGTQYF,TGTGCCAGCAGCTTGGCTGGGCTAGCGGGGGGGATCGGGACCCAGTACTTC,TRBD2,TRBJ2-5,TRBV5-6,.
CASSVGQYNEKLFF,TGTGCCAGCAGCGTCGGACAGTATAATGAAAAACTGTTTTTT,.,TRBJ1-4,TRBV9,few
CASSRGSATDTQYF,TGTGCTAGCAGCCGCGGGTCCGCCACAGATACGCAGTATTTT,.,TRBJ2-3,TRBV7-7,.
CASSVDRDYMNTEAFF,TGTGCCAGCAGCGTAGATCGGGATTACATGAACACTGAAGCTTTCTTT,.,TRBJ1-1,TRBV9,.
CASSPGQGYTEAFF,TGTGCCAGCAGCCCTGGACAGGGTTACACTGAAGCTTTCTTT,TRBD1,TRBJ1-1,TRBV9,.
CASSDSGSHRETQYF,TGTGCCAGCTCTGATAGCGGGAGCCACAGGGAGACCCAGTACTTC,TRBD2,TRBJ2-5,TRBV18,.
CASRLQGFIQETQYF,TGTGCCAGCAGGCTCCAGGGGTTTATTCAAGAGACCCAGTACTTC,.,TRBJ2-5,TRBV5-6,.
CASTGQQGFTEAFF,TGTGCCTCCACGGGGCAACAGGGGTTCACTGAAGCTTTCTTT,TRBD1,TRBJ1-1,TRBV30,.
CASSLSPSGLTDTQYF,TGTGCCAGCAGCTTATCTCCTAGCGGTCTCACAGATACGCAGTATTTT,TRBD2,TRBJ2-3,TRBV7-9,.
CASSYSTSGPEQYF,TGTGCCAGCAGTTACTCGACTTCCGGTCCCGAGCAGTACTTC,.,TRBJ2-7,TRBV6-6,.
CASSLYPGVSNTEAFF,TGTGCCAGCAGTTTATATCCAGGGGTCTCAAACACTGAAGCTTTCTTT,.,TRBJ1-1,TRBV27,few
CAISEIGTGSQWEQYF,TGTGCCATCAGTGAGATTGGGACAGGGTCCCAGTGGGAGCAGTACTTC,TRBD1,TRBJ2-7,TRBV10-3,.
CASSADGLAGINEQFF,TGTGCCAGCAGCGCCGACGGGCTAGCGGGGATTAATGAGCAGTTCTTC,TRBD2,TRBJ2-1,TRBV9,once
CASTRDRSWGLDTEAFF,TGTGCCAGTACCCGGGACAGGAGTTGGGGCTTGGACACTGAAGCTTTCTTT,TRBD1,TRBJ1-1,TRBV19,.
CASSLFRESYNEQFF,TGTGCCAGCAGCTTATTTCGGGAATCCTACAATGAGCAGTTCTTC,.,TRBJ2-1,TRBV7-2,.
CASSQEWRRNTEAFF,TGTGCCAGCAGCCAAGAGTGGCGGAGGAACACTGAAGCTTTCTTT,.,TRBJ1-1,TRBV14,.
CASSLKGLAGLSYTGELFF,TGTGCCAGCAGCTTAAAGGGACTAGCGGGGTTAAGCTACACCGGGGAGCTGTTTTTT,TRBD2,TRBJ2-2,TRBV7-2,.
CASSPTGSPYEQYF,TGTGCCAGCAGCCCGACAGGATCCCCCTACGAGCAGTACTTC,.,TRBJ2-7,TRBV9,.
CASSVDKQETQYF,TGTGCCAGCAGCGTAGACAAGCAAGAGACCCAGTACTTC,.,TRBJ2-5,TRBV9,.
CASSATWGVNQPQHF,TGTGCCAGCAGTGCTACATGGGGGGTTAATCAGCCCCAGCATTTT,.,TRBJ1-5,TRBV25-1,.
CASSLDSGNSYNEQFF,TGCGCCAGCAGCTTGGATAGCGGAAACTCCTACAATGAGCAGTTCTTC,.,TRBJ2-1,TRBV5-1,once